A single sample is the source of the 20 T cell receptor beta chains below, sequenced in a study of blood T cell repertoires in COVID-19 (TCRdb year 2020). Library preparation was by the immunoSEQ multiplex PCR assay. TCRdb mirrors the immuneACCESS table, restricted to in-frame sequences. Some clones are absent from its copies; in checked studies, under half trace to an unresolved V gene, and the reason for the others is unknown. The sample table records some 150,000 clones; 82% of these occur just once. The leading ten clones occupy 8.4% of the sample. Sequencing was performed on peripheral blood. These receptors were collected from a woman in her 70s with acute or convalescent COVID-19.

This sequence joins TRBV7-8 and TRBJ2-1; 16 bases are shared with TRBD2. Germline loops: CDR1 SGHVS, CDR2 FQNEAQ. Trimming cost V 3 bases and J 10 bases; bases outside gene matches: 24. The CDR3 has 22 residues. The CDR3: CASSFPPTGTSGRAQGSREQFF. The CDR3 DNA reads as TGTGCCAGCAGCTTCCCACCTACCGGGACTAGCGGGAGGGCGCAGGGTTCACGGGAGCAGTTCTTC.

This clone was recorded only once. This chain uses TRBV7-9 with TRBJ2-5, with D maybe TRBD2 (6 bases). The CDR3 spans 12 residues. The V gene's germline CDR1 is SEHNR and CDR2 FQNEAQ (reference sequence). Trimming cost V 8 bases and J 7 bases, with 14 bases left between them. CDR3 sequence (DNA): TGTGCCAGCGGGGGGACCGAAGGGACCCAGTACTTC. Protein product: CASGGTEGTQYF. Complete variable domain (other parts from reference TRBV7-9 and TRBJ2-5): DTGVSQNPRHKITKRGQNVTFRCDPISEHNRLYWYRQTLGQGPEFLTYFQNEAQLEKSRLLSDRFSAERPKGSFSTLEIQRTEQGDSAMYLCASGGTEGTQYFGPGTRLLVL.

This rearrangement joins TRBV27 to TRBJ2-7; 8 bases fit TRBD1. The J segment lost 3 bases and the V segment lost 5 bases, leaving 6 bases of the junction unmatched. Germline CDR1 is MNHEY and CDR2 is SMNVEV (reference sequence). This CDR3 region has 14 residues. The CDR3 is CASSTGTGNYEQYF. The CDR3 DNA sequence: TGTGCCAGCAGTACCGGGACAGGTAACTACGAGCAGTACTTC.

The V call is TRBV28, the J call TRBJ1-1; 9 nucleotides agree with TRBD1. Looked up from germline, CDR1 is MDHEN and CDR2 is SYDVKM. The CDR3 contains 13 residues. V was clipped by 6 bases and J by 9 bases; unmatched bases: 8. CDR3 amino acids: CASSTGDRVKAFF. CDR3 in DNA: TGTGCCAGCAGCACAGGGGACAGGGTTAAAGCTTTCTTT. Drawing the rest from reference TRBV28 and TRBJ1-1, the complete variable domain is DVKVTQSSRYLVKRTGEKVFLECVQDMDHENMFWYRQDPGLGLRLIYFSYDVKMKEKGDIPEGYSVSREKKERFSLILESASTNQTSMYLCASSTGDRVKAFFGQGTRLTVV.

The chain is built from TRBV4-2 and TRBJ2-5; a possible D gene is TRBD2 (6 bases). CDR3 length: 17 residues. CDR1 and CDR2 (germline): LGHNA, YNFKEQ. Trimming took 1 base from V and 1 from J, leaving 16 bases between them. The CDR3 DNA reads as TGTGCCAGCAGCCAAGCCTCGGGGCTAGCGCTCCAAGAGACCCAGTACTTC. Its translation: CASSQASGLALQETQYF.

This clone was picked up one time. The chain joins TRBV30 to TRBJ1-1; D is possibly TRBD1 (5 bases). The CDR3 has 14 residues. CDR1 is GTSNPN, CDR2 SVGIG, per germline (reference sequence). V lost 0 bases and J lost 3, with 11 bases in between. CDR3 loop: CAWSVSLGDTEAFF. The CDR3 DNA follows: TGTGCCTGGAGTGTCAGTTTAGGGGACACTGAAGCTTTCTTT.

CDR3 bases: TGCAGCGTCGAGCCAATGGTCGCGATGAGCTATGGCTACACCTTC. This encodes CSVEPMVAMSYGYTF. The chain combines TRBV29-1 with TRBJ1-2; D not resolved. The CDR3 totals 15 residues. Germline V lookup: CDR1 SQVTM, CDR2 ANQGSEA. Trimming pared 6 bases from V and 4 bases from J, leaving 21 bases between.

V and J are TRBV30 and TRBJ1-1, with D perhaps matching TRBD1 (6 bases). V was cut by 1 base and J by 9 bases, with 18 bases left in between. This CDR3 has 14 amino acids. Germline CDR1 reads GTSNPN; CDR2 reads SVGIG (reference sequence). The DNA for the CDR3 is TGTGCCTGGAGTGGTCGAGGGGGTGATAGGCAAGCTTTCTTT. Protein product: CAWSGRGGDRQAFF.

J is TRBJ2-3 and V is TRBV10-3; D is perhaps TRBD1 (5 bases). Per germline, CDR1 ENHRY and CDR2 SYGVKD. The CDR3 is made up of 13 amino acids. Trimming removed 4 bases at V and 4 bases at J, with 9 bases between. CDR3 protein: CAISGQGADTQYF. The CDR3 nucleotides are TGTGCCATCAGTGGGCAAGGGGCAGATACGCAGTATTTT.

This sequence joins TRBV30 and TRBJ2-7, with 10 positions matching TRBD1. V lost 5 bases to trimming and J lost 2 bases; unmatched junction nucleotides: 0. The CDR3 consists of 12 residues. The germline CDR1 and CDR2 sequences are GTSNPN and SVGIG (reference sequence). The CDR3 DNA is TGTGCCTGGGACAGGGGGCCCTACGAGCAGTACTTC. It yields the protein CAWDRGPYEQYF.

The rearrangement joins TRBV5-4 to TRBJ2-1, with D hard to call. Germline values: CDR1 SGHNT, CDR2 YYREEE (reference sequence). The V end lost 4 bases, the J end lost 0 bases, and 5 bases lay between the germline ends. CDR3 length: 13 amino acids. As DNA, the CDR3 is TGTGCCAGCAGCCCTAGCTCCTACAATGAGCAGTTCTTC. Amino acids: CASSPSSYNEQFF. The whole variable domain, filled in from reference TRBV5-4 and TRBJ2-1, reads ETGVTQSPTHLIKTRGQQVTLRCSSQSGHNTVSWYQQALGQGPQFIFQYYREEENGRGNFPPRFSGLQFPNYSSELNVNALELDDSALYLCASSPSSYNEQFFGPGTRLTVL.

The gene calls are TRBV5-1 and TRBJ1-6; TRBD1 is a possible D gene (6 bases). Trimming removed 2 bases from V and 6 bases from J, with 9 bases in between. CDR1 SGHRS and CDR2 YFSETQ come from the germline V gene. This CDR3 is built from 14 residues. The CDR3 protein is CASSFGQLNSPLHF. CDR3 sequence (DNA): TGCGCCAGCAGCTTTGGACAGCTTAATTCACCCCTCCACTTT.

This chain joins TRBV25-1 and TRBJ2-1; D is uncertain. The CDR3 is 13 amino acids. Germline V CDR1 and CDR2: MGHDK, SYGVNS. V was cut by 8 bases and J by 4 bases, with 12 bases left in between. Here the CDR3 DNA reads TGTGCCAGCGCGATGAGTATTTACAATGAGCAGTTCTTC. Translated, it gives CASAMSIYNEQFF.

The rearrangement links TRBV28 to TRBJ2-3; 7 bases match TRBD2. Looked up from germline, CDR1 is MDHEN and CDR2 is SYDVKM. CDR3 length: 14 residues. V lost 6 bases and J lost 0; bases outside the gene matches: 3. The CDR3 spells CASRGGLSTDTQYF. In nucleotides, the CDR3 is TGTGCCAGCAGGGGGGGACTAAGCACAGATACGCAGTATTTT.

This rearrangement joins TRBV6-2 or TRBV6-3 to TRBJ2-1; D might be TRBD1 (5 bases). The CDR3 covers 15 residues. Deletions cut 5 bases from V and 1 base from J, with 12 bases between. Germline-derived CDR1 and CDR2 are MNHEY and SVGEGT. The CDR3: CASSQWRQSYNEQFF. Here the CDR3 DNA reads TGTGCCAGCAGTCAATGGCGACAGTCCTACAATGAGCAGTTCTTC.

The chain combines TRBV5-1 with TRBJ2-5; 7 bases line up with TRBD2. The CDR3 consists of 16 residues. Germline CDR1 SGHRS, CDR2 YFSETQ. Germline trimming cut 1 base from V and 5 bases from J; bases unmatched to any gene: 11. CDR3 coding DNA: TGCGCCAGCAGCTTGTACGCTCGCGGGGGTTCGGAGACCCAGTACTTC. Translating it yields CASSLYARGGSETQYF.

The chain has TRBV5-1 and TRBJ2-4; 8 positions match TRBD1. V trimming: 4 bases; J trimming: 7 bases; junction bases outside the gene matches: 4. This CDR3 has 13 residues. The germline V gene has CDR1 SGHRS and CDR2 YFSETQ. The DNA for the CDR3 is TGCGCCAGCAGCAAGACAGGGGAGAACATTCAGTACTTC. It specifies CASSKTGENIQYF.

V usage is TRBV5-1 and J usage is TRBJ2-1; 7 bases are shared with TRBD2. This CDR3 contains 15 residues. The germline gives CDR1 SGHRS, CDR2 YFSETQ. The trim removed 4 bases at V and 7 bases at J, leaving 11 bases unmatched. The CDR3 DNA follows: TGCGCCAGCAGCCCGACTAGCCATCCTGGGAATGAGCAGTTCTTC. The encoded protein is CASSPTSHPGNEQFF. Combining the CDR3 with reference TRBV5-1 and TRBJ2-1 gives the whole variable domain KAGVTQTPRYLIKTRGQQVTLSCSPISGHRSVSWYQQTPGQGLQFLFEYFSETQRNKGNFPGRFSGRQFSNSRSEMNVSTLELGDSALYLCASSPTSHPGNEQFFGPGTRLTVL.

The V gene is TRBV5-5, the J gene TRBJ1-1; D is undetermined. The CDR3 extends over 15 amino acids. Trimming removed 3 bases from V and 2 bases from J, with 14 bases in between. The germline CDR1 and CDR2 sequences are SGHKS and YYEKEE (reference sequence). CDR3 region: CASSYIRQANTEAFF. The CDR3 nucleotides read TGTGCCAGCAGCTATATCCGACAAGCTAACACTGAAGCTTTCTTT.

The V and J genes are TRBV14 and TRBJ2-5; D gene ambiguous. The CDR3 has 12 residues. Germline V gene data show CDR1 as SGHDN and CDR2 as FVKESK. V lost 5 bases, J lost 4 bases, and 8 bases lay in between. For the CDR3, the DNA is TGTGCCAGCAGCTTCCCCGGAGAGACCCAGTACTTC. Protein sequence: CASSFPGETQYF.